The clone carrying this T cell receptor beta chain was detected only a few times. Its matching antigen is unknown. This CDR3 is built from 13 residues. The germline gives CDR1 DFQATT, CDR2 SNEGSKA (reference sequence). J gave up 6 bases and V 6 bases, and 8 bases lay outside the gene matches. The source of the sample is a study of post-analysis software for immune sequencing data. Unique molecular identifiers were carried by the TCR beta cDNA libraries. There were about 1 to 10 million T cells, and about half a million cDNA molecules came from them. TCRdb recomputed calls from the PCR reads with MiXCR, one row per CDR3 protein. The sample carries about 400,000 distinct CDR3 sequences, 30% to 45% recorded once. Study-wide findings and caveats: When patients were compared with controls, five TRBV segments were more frequent, TRBV5-6, TRBV5-1 and TRBV20-1 among them. Strong same-batch co-clustering of samples appeared with F measure clustering. Patients with multiple sclerosis recorded significantly lower normalized Chao1 diversity than controls, the study found.

The sample consisted of blood. J is TRBJ2-3 and V is TRBV20-1; 8 bases are a match to TRBD2. This clonotype was sampled from a girl between 5 and 17 years old with multiple sclerosis. CDR3 in amino acids: CSAPRGGGDTQYF. CDR3 DNA sequence: TGCAGTGCGCCTCGGGGGGGCGGGGATACGCAGTATTTT.